This T cell receptor beta chain was found in a study of blood T cell repertoires in COVID-19. The wider study: Nucleic acid was either cDNA or gDNA, and it came from T cells, B-cell-depleted T cells, or PBMCs.

Profiled with immunoSEQ multiplex PCR; TCRdb holds only in-frame clones, not every one. The table shows some 180,000 clones, with more than 80% occurring only once. Between the trimmed V and J ends, which lost 5 bases and 8 bases, there was a span of 10 bases. This CDR3 has 12 residues. The germline gives CDR1 SNHLY, CDR2 FYNNEI. This clonotype originated in a middle-aged man with acute or convalescent COVID-19. Sequenced: peripheral blood. This sequence joins TRBV2 and TRBJ2-1; tentatively, D is TRBD1 (5 bases). The CDR3 DNA reads as TGTGCCAGCAGTACAGGTTTCGATGAGCAGTTCTTC. It specifies CASSTGFDEQFF.